A selection of T cell receptor beta chains follows, all from one sample in a study of cytomegalovirus exposure and HLA in healthy donors. The data were produced by immunoSEQ multiplex PCR, yet TCRdb's version contains in-frame clones alone and is incomplete. The sample shows 150,000 to 200,000 clones, 75% to 90% of them seen only once. Source material: PBMCs. These receptors originate from a boy between 2 and 10 years old in good health and CMV-seronegative. CDR3s include the opening cysteine and the closing phenylalanine or tryptophan. The D gene is left open where the match is weak.

d_call j_call v_call cdr3_aa cdr3_nt
- TRBJ2-7 TRBV28 CASSTRTGIRVYEQYF TGTGCCAGCAGCACGAGGACCGGGATACGGGTCTACGAGCAGTACTTC
- TRBJ2-1 TRBV6-6 CASSYGQIEQFF TGTGCCAGCAGTTACGGGCAGATTGAGCAGTTCTTC
- TRBJ2-7 TRBV7-3 CASSLTESGDEQYF TGTGCCAGCAGCTTAACCGAATCGGGGGACGAGCAGTACTTC
- TRBJ1-1 TRBV6-1 CASSESGRLLNTEAFF TGTGCCAGCAGTGAATCAGGGAGGCTCCTGAACACTGAAGCTTTCTTT
- TRBJ1-2 TRBV19 CASRSRGGGYGYTF TGTGCCAGTAGGAGCCGGGGAGGCGGTTATGGCTACACCTTC
- TRBJ1-2 TRBV28 CASSLNRVDGYTF TGTGCCAGCAGTTTAAACAGGGTGGATGGCTACACCTTC
TRBD1 TRBJ2-1 TRBV19 CASRRRTGNEQFF TGTGCCAGTAGGCGTAGGACAGGGAATGAGCAGTTCTTC
- TRBJ1-4 TRBV7-9 CSSSLGQVWTTNEKLFF TGTTCCAGCAGCTTAGGTCAGGTGTGGACAACTAATGAAAAACTGTTTTTT
- TRBJ1-1 TRBV10-3 CAISDFDRNEAFF TGTGCCATCAGTGACTTCGACAGAAATGAAGCTTTCTTT
- TRBJ1-2 TRBV6-5 CASSYMGAGYGYTF TGTGCCAGCAGTTACATGGGGGCAGGCTATGGCTACACCTTC
- TRBJ2-5 TRBV10-3 CAISDAGRMLETQYF TGTGCCATCAGCGACGCGGGACGGATGTTGGAGACCCAGTACTTC